The clone carrying this TCR beta chain has at least ten counts. It was with a sample-barcoded 5' primer and a J-beta primer mix that a second PCR of roughly 6 to 12 cycles was run. TCRdb recomputed calls from the 5' RACE reads with MiXCR, one row per CDR3 protein. The table has approximately 810,000 distinct CDR3 sequences, 29% seen once. The germline V gene encodes CDR1 SGHAT and CDR2 FQNNGV. Trimming took off 0 bases at V and 0 bases at J, with 5 bases between the two ends. CDR3 length equals 14 residues. These data are taken from a study of blood T cells in healthy people across ages. The chain joins TRBV11-2 to TRBJ2-5; unclear D gene. The sequence derives from a woman older than 75 in good health. The sequenced material came from blood. This CDR3 is CASSLDRHQETQYF. CDR3 sequence (DNA): TGTGCCAGCAGCTTAGATCGCCACCAAGAGACCCAGTACTTC.